These 10 T cell receptor beta chains came from one sample sequenced in a study of blood T cell repertoires in COVID-19. The protocol was immunoSEQ multiplex PCR, while the TCRdb copy is restricted to in-frame clones and leaves out a portion. Among around 300,000 clones listed, around 90% were seen once. The sequencing sample was made of peripheral blood. These receptors came from a woman aged 30 to 39 with COVID-19, enrolled during active disease.

V and J are TRBV3-1 (or the pseudogene TRBV3-2) and TRBJ2-3; perhaps TRBD2 as D (7 bases). The CDR3 is made up of 18 amino acids. Germline V gives CDR1 LGHDT, CDR2 YNNKEL (reference sequence). V shed 0 bases and J shed 4 bases, with 20 bases lying between them. The CDR3 DNA sequence: TGTGCCAGCAGCCAAGATGTAGCTATAGGGGGGGAATCAGATACGCAGTATTTT. Translating it yields CASSQDVAIGGESDTQYF.

V usage is TRBV6-5 and J usage is TRBJ1-1; 8 bases match TRBD1. CDR1 is MNHEY, CDR2 SVGAGI, per germline. The CDR3 spans 15 residues. J was trimmed by 1 base and V by 9 bases; bases with no gene match: 10. The CDR3 loop is CASQTPGTGNTEAFF. The CDR3 nucleotides read TGTGCCAGTCAAACCCCCGGGACAGGGAACACTGAAGCTTTCTTT.

As concerns this clone: Other DNA variants within this sample encode the same CDR3. This chain uses TRBV25-1 with TRBJ1-1; D gene uncertain. The V gene's germline CDR1 is MGHDK and CDR2 SYGVNS. Deletions cut 3 bases from V and 5 bases from J, with 10 bases between. The CDR3 loop spans 13 amino acids. CDR3 nucleotide sequence: TGTGCCAGCAGTGATTTAGGAGGGACTGAAGCTTTCTTT. Protein sequence: CASSDLGGTEAFF.

V and J are TRBV19 and TRBJ2-5; 7 bases map to TRBD1. CDR3 length equals 13 residues. V trimming: 4 bases; J trimming: 5 bases; junction bases outside the gene matches: 4. CDR1 LNHDA and CDR2 SQIVND come from the germline V gene (reference sequence). Here the CDR3 DNA reads TGTGCCAGTAGTACCAGGGGGTACGAGACCCAGTACTTC. Protein product: CASSTRGYETQYF. The variable domain in full, with the rest retrieved from reference TRBV19 and TRBJ2-5, is DGGITQSPKYLFRKEGQNVTLSCEQNLNHDAMYWYRQDPGQGLRLIYYSQIVNDFQKGDIAEGYSVSREKKESFPLTVTSAQKNPTAFYLCASSTRGYETQYFGPGTRLLVL.

The sample holds one count of this clone. The chain carries TRBV29-1 and TRBJ1-2; the D is unclear. The CDR3 has 13 residues. The germline V gene has CDR1 SQVTM and CDR2 ANQGSEA. The V and J ends lost 0 bases and 1 base respectively, with 6 bases between them. CDR3: CSVEDHNNYGYTF. In DNA form, the CDR3 reads TGCAGCGTTGAAGATCACAATAACTATGGCTACACCTTC.

This chain links TRBV29-1 with TRBJ2-7; TRBD1 is a possible D gene (6 bases). CDR1 is SQVTM, CDR2 ANQGSEA, per germline. CDR3 size: 13 residues. The ends were cut back, 6 bases at V and 3 bases at J, with 15 bases in the middle. CDR3 region: CSVARDTDYEQYF. CDR3 bases: TGCAGCGTCGCCAGGGACACCGACTACGAGCAGTACTTC.

The chain combines TRBV14 with TRBJ1-2, with D unresolved. This CDR3 is built from 14 residues. The germline V gene encodes CDR1 SGHDN and CDR2 FVKESK. Trimming removed 0 bases at V and 4 bases at J, with 9 bases between. The DNA for the CDR3 is TGTGCCAGCAGCCAAGATCGAACCAGCTATGGCTACACCTTC. Its translation: CASSQDRTSYGYTF.

This clone was seen only a few times. The identical CDR3 is also encoded by other nucleotide sequences in the sample. The chain recombines TRBV6-5 with TRBJ2-7; TRBD1 matches 9 bases. The CDR3 sequence is 13 residues long. After removal of 6 bases from V and 4 bases from J, the junction contained 4 bases not matched to a gene. Per the germline V gene, CDR1 is MNHEY and CDR2 is SVGAGI. CDR3 region: CASSRDREYEQYF. CDR3 nucleotides: TGTGCCAGCAGCCGGGACAGGGAATACGAGCAGTACTTC.

The chain has TRBV7-2 and TRBJ2-1, with 8 nucleotides matching TRBD2. The V gene end was trimmed by 2 bases and the J gene end by 1 base; junction bases not matched to a gene: 4. The CDR3 is 16 residues long. In germline, CDR1 is SGHTA, CDR2 FQGNSA. The DNA of the CDR3 is TGTGCCAGCAGCTTAAACGGGAGGGGGTCCTACAATGAGCAGTTCTTC. Protein: CASSLNGRGSYNEQFF.

The CDR3 DNA reads TGCGCCAGCAGTGGCTCCGACAGGACTCTGCAGTTCTTC. Residues: CASSGSDRTLQFF. The chain combines TRBV10-1 with TRBJ2-1; TRBD1 might be the D (6 bases). The V gene lost 4 bases and the J gene lost 12 bases, with 16 bases spanning the gap. This CDR3 spans 13 amino acids. Looked up from germline, CDR1 is WNHNN and CDR2 is SYGVQD (reference sequence).